A selection of T cell receptor beta chains follows, all from one sample in a study of T-cell reconstitution after alpha-beta-depleted transplantation in children. TCRdb used MiXCR to reprocess the PCR reads, holding one entry per CDR3 protein. Of approximately 47,000 distinct CDR3 sequences listed, around 56% are singletons. The sequenced sample was peripheral blood, obtained before TCRalphabeta/CD19-depleted stem cell transplant. These receptors all stem from a boy younger than two with SCID, due to receive a stem cell transplant. The CDR3 runs from the conserved cysteine through the conserved F or W. Each record gives: CDR3 DNA, CDR3 protein, CDR3 length, V gene, clone size, D gene, J gene. D genes are given only for firm matches. Size is omitted from some rows. Given values are once, few, many or a class for expanded clones.

CDR3 DNA: TGCAGTGCCAGGGGCTCAGGCGCCGGGGAGCTGTTTTTT; CDR3 protein: CSARGSGAGELFF; CDR3 length: 13; V gene: TRBV20-1; clone size: .; D gene: .; J gene: TRBJ2-2
CDR3 DNA: TGTGCCAGCAGCCCGCCTGTCTCTGGGGCCAACGTCCTGACTTTC; CDR3 protein: CASSPPVSGANVLTF; CDR3 length: 15; V gene: TRBV6-1; clone size: few; D gene: .; J gene: TRBJ2-6
CDR3 DNA: TGTGCCAGCAGCTTGACAGGATTGGGTGAGCAGTTCTTC; CDR3 protein: CASSLTGLGEQFF; CDR3 length: 13; V gene: TRBV5-8; clone size: many; D gene: .; J gene: TRBJ2-1
CDR3 DNA: TGTGCCAGCAGCTTCGTAGCCGACCCCTACAATGAGCAGTTCTTC; CDR3 protein: CASSFVADPYNEQFF; CDR3 length: 15; V gene: TRBV11-2; clone size: .; D gene: .; J gene: TRBJ2-1
CDR3 DNA: TGCAGTGGAGGGGGTGCGGGGGGGATCGCAGATACGCAGTATTTT; CDR3 protein: CSGGGAGGIADTQYF; CDR3 length: 15; V gene: TRBV20-1; clone size: .; D gene: TRBD2; J gene: TRBJ2-3
CDR3 DNA: TGTGCCAGCAGCTTAGCTTGGTGGGGGCGGACTCAAGAGACCCAGTACTTC; CDR3 protein: CASSLAWWGRTQETQYF; CDR3 length: 17; V gene: TRBV7-2; clone size: .; D gene: .; J gene: TRBJ2-5
CDR3 DNA: TGTGCCAGCAGCTTAAGATTCCCGGGACAGGGATTCAATGAGCAGTTCTTC; CDR3 protein: CASSLRFPGQGFNEQFF; CDR3 length: 17; V gene: TRBV7-2; clone size: .; D gene: TRBD1; J gene: TRBJ2-1
CDR3 DNA: TGCGCCAGCAGCTTGGCCGATTGGGTGGGTGAAGCTTTCTTT; CDR3 protein: CASSLADWVGEAFF; CDR3 length: 14; V gene: TRBV5-1; clone size: .; D gene: .; J gene: TRBJ1-1
CDR3 DNA: TGTGCCAGCAGTCAACACAGCGTTAGCAATCAGCCCCAGCATTTT; CDR3 protein: CASSQHSVSNQPQHF; CDR3 length: 15; V gene: TRBV12-3/TRBV12-4; clone size: few; D gene: .; J gene: TRBJ1-5
CDR3 DNA: TGCGCCAGCAGCCTCGGGACTCTCAATGAGCAGTTCTTC; CDR3 protein: CASSLGTLNEQFF; CDR3 length: 13; V gene: TRBV5-1; clone size: .; D gene: .; J gene: TRBJ2-1
CDR3 DNA: TGCGCCAGCAGCCAAGGCGAAGGCCGTTCCTACGAGCAGTACTTC; CDR3 protein: CASSQGEGRSYEQYF; CDR3 length: 15; V gene: TRBV4-3; clone size: few; D gene: .; J gene: TRBJ2-7
CDR3 DNA: TGTGCCAGCAGTTTTATAGCGGGGGCCGGAGGGGAGACCCAGTACTTC; CDR3 protein: CASSFIAGAGGETQYF; CDR3 length: 16; V gene: TRBV12-3/TRBV12-4; clone size: .; D gene: TRBD2; J gene: TRBJ2-5
CDR3 DNA: TGCGCCAGCAGCTTGGCGGGGCGAGAGACAGATACGCAGTATTTT; CDR3 protein: CASSLAGRETDTQYF; CDR3 length: 15; V gene: TRBV5-1; clone size: .; D gene: .; J gene: TRBJ2-3
CDR3 DNA: TGCAGTGCTAGACTACTCACAGAGACCCAGTACTTC; CDR3 protein: CSARLLTETQYF; CDR3 length: 12; V gene: TRBV20-1; clone size: few; D gene: .; J gene: TRBJ2-5
CDR3 DNA: TGTGCCAGCAGTATACTAGCGGGGGGCTACGAGCAGTACTTC; CDR3 protein: CASSILAGGYEQYF; CDR3 length: 14; V gene: TRBV6-2/TRBV6-3; clone size: few; D gene: TRBD2; J gene: TRBJ2-7
CDR3 DNA: TGCGCCAGCAGCCAAGGGGGGGGAGGAACTGAAGCTTTCTTT; CDR3 protein: CASSQGGGGTEAFF; CDR3 length: 14; V gene: TRBV4-1; clone size: .; D gene: .; J gene: TRBJ1-1
CDR3 DNA: TGTGCCAGCAGTGCAAGGGACAGTGGGTGGGAGACCCAGTACTTC; CDR3 protein: CASSARDSGWETQYF; CDR3 length: 15; V gene: TRBV12-3/TRBV12-4; clone size: once; D gene: TRBD1; J gene: TRBJ2-5
CDR3 DNA: TGCGCCAGCAGCCACGGGACTAGCGGGGGAGGTAATTACAATGAGCAGTTCTTC; CDR3 protein: CASSHGTSGGGNYNEQFF; CDR3 length: 18; V gene: TRBV5-1; clone size: .; D gene: TRBD2; J gene: TRBJ2-1
CDR3 DNA: TGTGCCACCAGTGATTTCCGACACCAGCAGTTCTTC; CDR3 protein: CATSDFRHQQFF; CDR3 length: 12; V gene: TRBV24-1; clone size: .; D gene: .; J gene: TRBJ2-1
CDR3 DNA: TGTGCCAGCAGCGGAACTAGCGGGGACCTACGGAACACCGGGGAGCTGTTTTTT; CDR3 protein: CASSGTSGDLRNTGELFF; CDR3 length: 18; V gene: TRBV7-9; clone size: few; D gene: TRBD2; J gene: TRBJ2-2
CDR3 DNA: TGTGCCAGCAGCGCCCGGGACAACTACGAGCAGTACTTC; CDR3 protein: CASSARDNYEQYF; CDR3 length: 13; V gene: TRBV7-2; clone size: .; D gene: .; J gene: TRBJ2-7
CDR3 DNA: TGTGCCAGCAGCTTACTCGTGACTAGGCCTTACGAGCAGTACTTC; CDR3 protein: CASSLLVTRPYEQYF; CDR3 length: 15; V gene: TRBV7-2; clone size: .; D gene: .; J gene: TRBJ2-7
CDR3 DNA: TGCGCCAGCAGCTCAAATCCGGGACGGGACTACAATGAGCAGTTCTTC; CDR3 protein: CASSSNPGRDYNEQFF; CDR3 length: 16; V gene: TRBV5-1; clone size: .; D gene: .; J gene: TRBJ2-1
CDR3 DNA: TGCGCCAGCAGCACCTCCGGGACAGGGGAGACAGATACGCAGTATTTT; CDR3 protein: CASSTSGTGETDTQYF; CDR3 length: 16; V gene: TRBV5-1; clone size: .; D gene: TRBD1; J gene: TRBJ2-3
CDR3 DNA: TGTGCCTTCTGTGGGCCTCTTTCGGACAGAAAAGGCTCCTACAATGAGCAGTTCTTC; CDR3 protein: CAFCGPLSDRKGSYNEQFF; CDR3 length: 19; V gene: TRBV2; clone size: .; D gene: .; J gene: TRBJ2-1
CDR3 DNA: TGTGCCAGCAGCTTAGAAGGAGGCAGGGATGTCGGCTACACCTTC; CDR3 protein: CASSLEGGRDVGYTF; CDR3 length: 15; V gene: TRBV7-2; clone size: .; D gene: .; J gene: TRBJ1-2
CDR3 DNA: TGCAGCGTTGACAGACAGATGAACACTGAAGCTTTCTTT; CDR3 protein: CSVDRQMNTEAFF; CDR3 length: 13; V gene: TRBV29-1; clone size: .; D gene: .; J gene: TRBJ1-1
CDR3 DNA: TGTGCCAGCAGACGCCGATTAGCGGGGGGGGAGGAGGATGAGCAGTTCTTC; CDR3 protein: CASRRRLAGGEEDEQFF; CDR3 length: 17; V gene: TRBV28; clone size: .; D gene: TRBD2; J gene: TRBJ2-1
CDR3 DNA: TGCAGCGTTGAAGACGCGGACAGGGGCCCCACAGATACGCAGTATTTT; CDR3 protein: CSVEDADRGPTDTQYF; CDR3 length: 16; V gene: TRBV29-1; clone size: .; D gene: TRBD1; J gene: TRBJ2-3
CDR3 DNA: TGTGCCATCAGTGAGACAGGGGGCTCTGGGGCCAACGTCCTGACTTTC; CDR3 protein: CAISETGGSGANVLTF; CDR3 length: 16; V gene: TRBV10-3; clone size: .; D gene: TRBD1; J gene: TRBJ2-6
CDR3 DNA: TGTGCCAGCAGCCACCGGGACAGGAACTACGAGCAGTACTTC; CDR3 protein: CASSHRDRNYEQYF; CDR3 length: 14; V gene: TRBV7-9; clone size: .; D gene: TRBD1; J gene: TRBJ2-7
CDR3 DNA: TGTGCCAGCAGCCCTAGGGCCCACTATACGCAGTATTTT; CDR3 protein: CASSPRAHYTQYF; CDR3 length: 13; V gene: TRBV7-3; clone size: .; D gene: .; J gene: TRBJ2-3
CDR3 DNA: TGTGCCAGCAGTCGCCGGGCCAAGGTGATGGATACGCAGTATTTT; CDR3 protein: CASSRRAKVMDTQYF; CDR3 length: 15; V gene: TRBV27; clone size: few; D gene: .; J gene: TRBJ2-3
CDR3 DNA: TGTGCCAGCAGCCCCCATTCGACCGGGCCCCTAGGCACAGATACGCAGTATTTT; CDR3 protein: CASSPHSTGPLGTDTQYF; CDR3 length: 18; V gene: TRBV12-3/TRBV12-4; clone size: .; D gene: .; J gene: TRBJ2-3
CDR3 DNA: TGTGCCAGCAGTTTCAACAGCGCCTACGAGCAGTACTTC; CDR3 protein: CASSFNSAYEQYF; CDR3 length: 13; V gene: TRBV12-3/TRBV12-4; clone size: .; D gene: .; J gene: TRBJ2-7
CDR3 DNA: TGTGCCAGCAGCGAGGTCCCGGCGCAGGAGAACACTGAAGCTTTCTTT; CDR3 protein: CASSEVPAQENTEAFF; CDR3 length: 16; V gene: TRBV9; clone size: .; D gene: .; J gene: TRBJ1-1
CDR3 DNA: TGCGCCAGCAGACTACAGGGCATGAACACTGAAGCTTTCTTT; CDR3 protein: CASRLQGMNTEAFF; CDR3 length: 14; V gene: TRBV5-1; clone size: .; D gene: .; J gene: TRBJ1-1
CDR3 DNA: TGTGCCAGCAGCTTAAACCTCAGGGGGCTCGGTACGCAGTATTTT; CDR3 protein: CASSLNLRGLGTQYF; CDR3 length: 15; V gene: TRBV11-2; clone size: .; D gene: TRBD1; J gene: TRBJ2-3
CDR3 DNA: TGTGCCAGCAGTACTAGCGGGGGGGCCGGCGAGACCCAGTACTTC; CDR3 protein: CASSTSGGAGETQYF; CDR3 length: 15; V gene: TRBV12-3/TRBV12-4; clone size: .; D gene: TRBD2; J gene: TRBJ2-5
CDR3 DNA: TGTGCCAGCAGCTTACGTCCAGCCGCGAACACCGGGGAGCTGTTTTTT; CDR3 protein: CASSLRPAANTGELFF; CDR3 length: 16; V gene: TRBV7-9; clone size: .; D gene: .; J gene: TRBJ2-2
CDR3 DNA: TGCAGTGCTAGAGGGGGGTTCGACACCGGGGAGCTGTTTTTT; CDR3 protein: CSARGGFDTGELFF; CDR3 length: 14; V gene: TRBV20-1; clone size: .; D gene: .; J gene: TRBJ2-2